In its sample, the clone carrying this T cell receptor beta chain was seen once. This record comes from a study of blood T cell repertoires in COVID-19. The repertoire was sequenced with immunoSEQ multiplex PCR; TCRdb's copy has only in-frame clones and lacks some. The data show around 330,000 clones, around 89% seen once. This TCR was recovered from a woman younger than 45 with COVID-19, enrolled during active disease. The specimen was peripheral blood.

The CDR3 DNA sequence: TGTGCCAGCAGCTTAGGGACAAACAATGAGCAGTTCTTC. This codes for CASSLGTNNEQFF. The chain carries TRBV5-6 and TRBJ2-1, with D possibly matching TRBD1 (6 bases). This CDR3 contains 13 residues. Trimming cost V 2 bases and J 5 bases, with 8 bases left between them. From germline, CDR1 is SGHDT and CDR2 YYEEEE.